The entry below gives a single T cell receptor beta chain sequence along with its context. What it recognizes is unknown. CDR3 length equals 15 residues. Germline V gene lookup returns CDR1 MNHEY and CDR2 SVGEGT. Trimming shortened V by 0 bases and J by 2 bases, and 11 bases separated the two germline ends. This sample is part of a study of T cell responses to AZD1222 COVID-19 vaccine. Overall study findings and caveats: Spike-specific TCR breadth and depth both grew after two AZD1222 doses. Recipients of AZD1222 seropositive at baseline numbered only 5 or 6.

Some clones are missing from TCRdb's copy, which holds only in-frame ones; the method was immunoSEQ multiplex PCR. The table includes some 90,000 clones, under 95% detected once. The sequences come from peripheral blood, collected on day 0 of MenACWY control vaccination. This receptor was identified in an adult in good health. This chain links TRBV6-2 or TRBV6-3 with TRBJ2-7, with TRBD2 as a possible D gene (6 bases). The CDR3 loop reads CASSYSGGYAYEQYF. The CDR3 bases are TGTGCCAGCAGTTACTCTGGGGGGTACGCCTACGAGCAGTACTTC.